This T cell receptor beta chain appears in the sequencing data of a study of regulatory T cells in long-lasting Graves disease. CDR3 regions were amplified by Arm-PCR using iRepertoire HTBI primers to build TCR beta libraries. TCRdb recomputed calls from the multiplex PCR reads with MiXCR, one row per CDR3 protein. This sample yields approximately 390,000 distinct CDR3 sequences, of which about 16% are seen a single time; 20% to 25% belongs to the top ten. The time point is: newly diagnosed GD, antithyroid drugs for less than 3 months. RNA isolated from PBMCs was used to make the TCR library. Patient provenance is recorded as an endocrinology department in Xi'an, China. These same records also appear under a second study, on T cells in Graves' hyperthyroidism and ophthalmopathy. This second study notes: Thyroid ultrasound and orbital computed tomography, with clinical symptoms and serum thyroxine and TRAb, informed diagnoses.

The sequencing used peripheral blood mononuclear cells (PBMCs), collected at new diagnosis, from a patient treated with antithyroid drugs. This TCR came from a woman aged 18-35 years with Graves disease.

The CDR3 DNA is TGTGCCAGCGGAGCCAGGTTAGGCAATCAGCCCCAGCATTTT. This gives the protein CASGARLGNQPQHF. The chain employs TRBV12-3 or TRBV12-4 and TRBJ1-5; D is undetermined. The length of the CDR3 is 14 residues. Trimming removed 8 bases from V and 2 bases from J, with 13 bases in between.